The next 15 T cell receptor beta chains were all read from a single sample in a study of neoadjuvant anti-PD-1 for oral cavity cancer. Only in-frame clones appear in the TCRdb table, and some are missing; sequencing was by immunoSEQ multiplex PCR. This table holds around 13,000 clones, roughly 74% found once. Time point denoted: after neoadjuvant nivolumab, at surgical resection. This material consisted of PBMCs, taken after nivolumab (anti-PD-1) treatment. The receptors come from a person aged 35-79 years with oral cavity squamous cell carcinoma.

This chain links TRBV11-3 with TRBJ2-1, with 9 bases matching TRBD2. The CDR3 is made up of 16 amino acids. Germline V gene data show CDR1 as SGHNT and CDR2 as YENEEA. The V gene end was trimmed by 1 base and the J gene end by 4 bases; junction bases not matched to a gene: 5. CDR3 in amino acids: CASSLGMAGGYNEQFF. The CDR3 region has the DNA TGTGCCAGCAGCTTAGGCATGGCGGGAGGGTACAATGAGCAGTTCTTC. The full variable domain, with the rest looked up from reference TRBV11-3 and TRBJ2-1, is EAGVVQSPRYKIIEKKQPVAFWCNPISGHNTLYWYLQNLGQGPELLIRYENEEAVDDSQLPKDRFSAERLKGVDSTLKIQPAELGDSAVYLCASSLGMAGGYNEQFFGPGTRLTVL.

This chain links TRBV7-8 with TRBJ1-6; D unresolved. V was cut by 0 bases and J by 0 bases, with 3 bases left in between. The CDR3 totals 15 residues. Germline V lookup: CDR1 SGHVS, CDR2 FQNEAQ. The CDR3 region is CASSLADSYNSPLHF. Here the CDR3 DNA reads TGTGCCAGCAGCTTAGCGGACTCCTATAATTCACCCCTCCACTTT.

The gene calls are TRBV7-9 and TRBJ2-2; 12 bases fit TRBD1. Trimming at V came to 5 bases and at J to 6 bases, leaving 10 bases not matched to a gene. CDR1 and CDR2 from the germline V gene are SEHNR and FQNEAQ (reference sequence). The CDR3 runs 17 residues. The CDR3 nucleotides read TGTGCCAGCAGCGACCGGTTAGGGACAGGGGGCCCCGGGGAGCTGTTTTTT. Protein product: CASSDRLGTGGPGELFF.

The chain recombines TRBV10-1 with TRBJ2-1; D is undetermined. Trimming took 4 bases from V and 2 from J, leaving 6 bases between them. Germline V gene lookup returns CDR1 WNHNN and CDR2 SYGVQD (reference sequence). The CDR3 is 13 residues long. The CDR3 reads CASSGQAYNEQFF. CDR3 nucleotides: TGCGCCAGCAGTGGGCAGGCCTACAATGAGCAGTTCTTC.

This chain uses TRBV5-4 with TRBJ1-4; possibly TRBD1 for D (5 bases). Germline CDR1 SGHNT, CDR2 YYREEE (reference sequence). The CDR3 has 16 amino acids. The germline V and J ends were trimmed by 6 bases and 4 bases, with 19 bases remaining between them. The CDR3 bases are TGTGCCAGCACCCCCGGGGGAGGGTCCCGTAATGAAAAACTGTTTTTT. This sequence encodes CASTPGGGSRNEKLFF. The full variable domain, its missing parts supplied by reference TRBV5-4 and TRBJ1-4, is ETGVTQSPTHLIKTRGQQVTLRCSSQSGHNTVSWYQQALGQGPQFIFQYYREEENGRGNFPPRFSGLQFPNYSSELNVNALELDDSALYLCASTPGGGSRNEKLFFGSGTQLSVL.

The chain combines TRBV10-3 with TRBJ1-1; D might be TRBD1 (6 bases). V lost 0 bases, J lost 0 bases, and 17 bases lay in between. This CDR3 comprises 18 residues. Germline CDR1 and CDR2: ENHRY and SYGVKD. CDR3 loop: CAISESGQRITMNTEAFF. The CDR3 DNA follows: TGTGCCATCAGTGAGTCAGGACAGAGAATAACGATGAACACTGAAGCTTTCTTT.

The chain is built from TRBV9 and TRBJ2-5; TRBD2 agrees at 14 bases. The CDR3 covers 17 residues. Germline V gene lookup returns CDR1 SGDLS and CDR2 YYNGEE. V shed 0 bases, J shed 5 bases, and the junction held 6 bases outside the gene matches. In DNA form, the CDR3 reads TGTGCCAGCAGCGTAGTGGGACTAGCGGGAGTGGCGGAGACCCAGTACTTC. Its protein is CASSVVGLAGVAETQYF. The entire variable domain, with the rest obtained from reference TRBV9 and TRBJ2-5, is as follows: DSGVTQTPKHLITATGQRVTLRCSPRSGDLSVYWYQQSLDQGLQFLIQYYNGEERAKGNILERFSAQQFPDLHSELNLSSLELGDSALYFCASSVVGLAGVAETQYFGPGTRLLVL.

The chain is built from TRBV2 and TRBJ1-5, with D perhaps TRBD1 (6 bases). The V end was cut by 7 bases, the J end by 7 bases, with 20 bases between. This CDR3 has 15 residues. CDR1 is SNHLY, CDR2 FYNNEI, per germline. In DNA form, the CDR3 reads TGTGCCAGCACCCAGGGACACCCAGTGGACCAGCCCCAGCATTTT. Protein product: CASTQGHPVDQPQHF.

The rearrangement links TRBV2 to TRBJ1-6; D is perhaps TRBD1 (5 bases). V dropped 7 bases and J dropped 7 bases, with 14 bases sitting between them. The CDR3 is made up of 14 amino acids. Germline V gives CDR1 SNHLY, CDR2 FYNNEI. The CDR3 spells CASNPGGNNSPLHF. For the CDR3, the DNA is TGTGCCAGCAATCCGGGGGGGAACAATTCACCCCTCCACTTT.

The CDR3: CASSERGGGDNQPQHF. CDR3 DNA sequence: TGTGCCAGCAGTGAGAGAGGGGGCGGCGACAATCAGCCCCAGCATTTT. This rearrangement joins TRBV6-1 to TRBJ1-5; the match to TRBD1 covers 7 bases. The J segment lost 3 bases and the V segment lost 3 bases, leaving 8 bases of the junction unmatched. The CDR3 is 16 residues long. Germline V gene lookup returns CDR1 MNHNS and CDR2 SASEGT.

V is TRBV28 and J is TRBJ2-7, with 9 nucleotides matching TRBD1. With V trimmed by 4 bases and J by 3 bases, 16 bases remained unmatched. From germline, CDR1 is MDHEN and CDR2 SYDVKM. This CDR3 has 18 residues. The chain's CDR3 is CASSSLSSSGTGSYEQYF. The DNA for the CDR3 is TGTGCCAGCAGTTCACTATCTTCCTCCGGGACAGGGAGCTACGAGCAGTACTTC.

This clone was recorded a few times. The V and J genes are TRBV28 and TRBJ2-1; 13 bases are a match to TRBD2. This CDR3 has 19 amino acids. Germline V CDR1 and CDR2: MDHEN, SYDVKM. Losses at the gene ends were 4 bases for V and 0 bases for J; bases not matched to a gene: 9. The CDR3 DNA follows: TGTGCCAGCAGTTCCCCACCTTGGACTAGCGGGAGCTCCTACAATGAGCAGTTCTTC. It is translated as CASSSPPWTSGSSYNEQFF. The full variable domain, completed using reference TRBV28 and TRBJ2-1, is DVKVTQSSRYLVKRTGEKVFLECVQDMDHENMFWYRQDPGLGLRLIYFSYDVKMKEKGDIPEGYSVSREKKERFSLILESASTNQTSMYLCASSSPPWTSGSSYNEQFFGPGTRLTVL.

This chain uses TRBV5-1 with TRBJ2-5; no clear D gene. The CDR3 is made up of 15 amino acids. V lost 0 bases and J lost 2, with 11 bases in between. Germline V gene lookup returns CDR1 SGHRS and CDR2 YFSETQ. CDR3 in DNA: TGCGCCAGCAGCTTGGTACTCGCGGTACAAGAGACCCAGTACTTC. It is translated as CASSLVLAVQETQYF.

This chain uses TRBV30 with TRBJ2-5, with 8 bases that match TRBD1. The CDR3 sequence is 15 residues long. J lost 4 bases, V lost 3 bases, and 10 bases had no gene match. Germline V gene data show CDR1 as GTSNPN and CDR2 as SVGIG (reference sequence). CDR3 sequence: CAWRDPWTGLETQYF. CDR3 DNA sequence: TGTGCCTGGAGAGACCCCTGGACAGGGTTAGAGACCCAGTACTTC.

In DNA, the CDR3 is TGTGCCAGCAGACAAGGGACTAGCATAGCCTACGAGCAGTACTTC. It encodes CASRQGTSIAYEQYF. The V call is TRBV7-9, the J call TRBJ2-7, with 9 bases matching TRBD2. Trimming at V came to 6 bases and at J to 2 bases, leaving 8 bases not matched to a gene. The CDR3 runs to 15 residues. Per germline, CDR1 SEHNR and CDR2 FQNEAQ (reference sequence). Looking up the rest from reference TRBV7-9 and TRBJ2-7 gives the full variable domain: DTGVSQNPRHKITKRGQNVTFRCDPISEHNRLYWYRQTLGQGPEFLTYFQNEAQLEKSRLLSDRFSAERPKGSFSTLEIQRTEQGDSAMYLCASRQGTSIAYEQYFGPGTRLTVT.